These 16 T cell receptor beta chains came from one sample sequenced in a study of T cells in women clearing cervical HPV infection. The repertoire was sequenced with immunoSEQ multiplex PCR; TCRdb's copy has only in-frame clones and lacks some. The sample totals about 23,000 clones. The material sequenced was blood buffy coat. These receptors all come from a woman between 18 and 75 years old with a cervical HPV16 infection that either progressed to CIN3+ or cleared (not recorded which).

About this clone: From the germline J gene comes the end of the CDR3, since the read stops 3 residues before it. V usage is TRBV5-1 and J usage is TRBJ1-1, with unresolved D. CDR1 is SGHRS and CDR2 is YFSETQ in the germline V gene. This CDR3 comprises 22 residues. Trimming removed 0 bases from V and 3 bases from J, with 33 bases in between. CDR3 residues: CASSLARRLSGPATPPDTEAFF. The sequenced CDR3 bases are TGCGCCAGCAGCTTGGCAAGAAGGCTAAGCGGACCAGCAACCCCTCCAGACACTGAA.

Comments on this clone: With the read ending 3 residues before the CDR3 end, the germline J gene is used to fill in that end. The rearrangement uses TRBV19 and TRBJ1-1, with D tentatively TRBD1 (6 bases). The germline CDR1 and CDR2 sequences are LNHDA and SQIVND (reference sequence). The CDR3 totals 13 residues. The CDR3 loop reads CASAWAGTTGAFF. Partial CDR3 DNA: TGTGCCAGTGCGTGGGCCGGGACAACGGGA.

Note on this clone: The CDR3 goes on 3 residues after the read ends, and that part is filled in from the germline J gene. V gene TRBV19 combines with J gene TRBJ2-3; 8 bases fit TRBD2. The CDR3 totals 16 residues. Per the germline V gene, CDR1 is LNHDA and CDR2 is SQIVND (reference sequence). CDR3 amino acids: CASRPSGGRERQPQYF. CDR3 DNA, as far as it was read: TGTGCCAGTAGGCCGAGCGGGGGCAGGGAACGTCAGCCG.

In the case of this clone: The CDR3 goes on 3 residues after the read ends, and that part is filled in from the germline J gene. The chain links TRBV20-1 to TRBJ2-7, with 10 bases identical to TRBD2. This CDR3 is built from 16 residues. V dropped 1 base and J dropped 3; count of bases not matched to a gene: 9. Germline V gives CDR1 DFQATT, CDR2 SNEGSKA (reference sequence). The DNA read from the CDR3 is TGCAGTGCTAGAGTCCGGGGGACTAGCGTAGGCTACGAG. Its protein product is CSARVRGTSVGYE. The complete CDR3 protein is CSARVRGTSVGYEQYF.

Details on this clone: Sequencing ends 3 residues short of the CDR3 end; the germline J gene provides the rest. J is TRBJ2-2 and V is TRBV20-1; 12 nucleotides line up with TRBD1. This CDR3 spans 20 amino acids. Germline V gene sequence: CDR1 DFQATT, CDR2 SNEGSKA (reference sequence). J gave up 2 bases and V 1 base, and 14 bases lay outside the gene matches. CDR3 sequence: CSARGHQTGTGGRNTGELFF. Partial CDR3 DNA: TGCAGTGCTAGAGGACATCAGACGGGGACAGGGGGCCGAAACACCGGGGAG.

CDR3 amino acids: CASRQGQETQYF. CDR3 DNA, as far as it was read: TGTGCCAGCAGGCAGGGGCAAGAGACC. The rearrangement links TRBV7-9 to TRBJ2-5; D may be TRBD1 (6 bases). The CDR3 goes on 3 residues after the read ends, and that part is filled in from the germline J gene. V was pared by 6 bases and J by 2 bases, with 7 bases between. Germline CDR1 SEHNR, CDR2 FQNEAQ (reference sequence). CDR3 length equals 12 residues.

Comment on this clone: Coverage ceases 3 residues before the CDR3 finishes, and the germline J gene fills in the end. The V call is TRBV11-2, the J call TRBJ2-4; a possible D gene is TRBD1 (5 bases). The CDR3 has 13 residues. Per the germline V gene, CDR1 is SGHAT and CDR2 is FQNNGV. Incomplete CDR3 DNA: TGTGCCAGCAGCTTATCCAGGGATGAGACT. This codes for CASSLSRDET. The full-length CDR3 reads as CASSLSRDETQYF.

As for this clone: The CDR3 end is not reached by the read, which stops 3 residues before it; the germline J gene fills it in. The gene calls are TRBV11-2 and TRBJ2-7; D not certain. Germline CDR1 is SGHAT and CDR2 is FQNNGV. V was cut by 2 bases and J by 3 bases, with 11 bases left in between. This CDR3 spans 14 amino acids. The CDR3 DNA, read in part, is TGTGCCAGCAGCTTACTCGGCGGAAACTACGAG. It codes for CASSLLGGNYE. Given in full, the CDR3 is CASSLLGGNYEQYF.

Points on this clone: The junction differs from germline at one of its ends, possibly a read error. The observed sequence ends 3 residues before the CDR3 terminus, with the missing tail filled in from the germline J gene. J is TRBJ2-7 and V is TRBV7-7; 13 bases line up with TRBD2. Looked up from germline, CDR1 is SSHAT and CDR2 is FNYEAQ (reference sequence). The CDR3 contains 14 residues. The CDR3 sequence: CASSQGLAGYEQYF. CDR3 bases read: TGTGCTAGCAGCCAGGGACTAGCGGGGTACGAG. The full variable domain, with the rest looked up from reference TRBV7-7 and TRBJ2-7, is GAGVSQSPRYKVTKRGQDVTLRCDPISSHATLYWYQQALGQGPEFLTYFNYEAQPDKSGLPSDRFSAERPEGSISTLTIQRTEQRDSAMYRCASSQGLAGYEQYFGPGTRLTVT.

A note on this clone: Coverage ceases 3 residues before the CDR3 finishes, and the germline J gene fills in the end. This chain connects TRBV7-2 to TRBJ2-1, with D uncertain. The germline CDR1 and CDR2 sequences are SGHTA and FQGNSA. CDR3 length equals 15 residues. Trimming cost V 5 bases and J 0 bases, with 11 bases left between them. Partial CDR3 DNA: TGTGCCAGCAGCGGCCCGGGTCGCTCCTACAATGAG. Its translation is CASSGPGRSYNE. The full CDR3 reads CASSGPGRSYNEQFF.

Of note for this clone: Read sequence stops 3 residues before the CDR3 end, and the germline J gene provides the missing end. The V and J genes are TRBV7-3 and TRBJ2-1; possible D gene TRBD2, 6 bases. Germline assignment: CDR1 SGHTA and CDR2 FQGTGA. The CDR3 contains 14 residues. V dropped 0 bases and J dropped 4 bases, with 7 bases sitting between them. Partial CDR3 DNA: TGTGCCAGCAGCTTAACTGGAGGGTACAATGAG. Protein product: CASSLTGGYNE. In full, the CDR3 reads CASSLTGGYNEQFF.

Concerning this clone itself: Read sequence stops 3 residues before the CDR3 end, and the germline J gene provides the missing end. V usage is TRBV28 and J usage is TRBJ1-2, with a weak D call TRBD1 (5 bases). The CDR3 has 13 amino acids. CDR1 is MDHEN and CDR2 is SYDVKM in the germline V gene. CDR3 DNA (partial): TGTGCCAGCAGAGCCGGGGGACGGCCGGGC. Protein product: CASRAGGRPG. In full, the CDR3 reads CASRAGGRPGYTF.

The CDR3 DNA, read in part, is TGTGCCAGCGGGACAGCTAACACTGAA. Translation: CASGTANTE. The complete CDR3 reads CASGTANTEAFF. The rearrangement joins TRBV2 to TRBJ1-1, with TRBD1 matching over 7 bases. The DNA ends 3 residues before the CDR3 does, and the rest of the CDR3 is filled in from the germline J gene. The trim removed 8 bases at V and 2 bases at J, leaving 2 bases unmatched. Germline V gene data show CDR1 as SNHLY and CDR2 as FYNNEI. The length of the CDR3 is 12 residues.

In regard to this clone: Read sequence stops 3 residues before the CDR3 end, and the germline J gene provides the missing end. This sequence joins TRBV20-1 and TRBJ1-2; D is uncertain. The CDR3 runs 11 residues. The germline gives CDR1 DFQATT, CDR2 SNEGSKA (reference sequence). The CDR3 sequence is CSASSQRGYTF. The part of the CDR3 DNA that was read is TGCAGTGCTAGTTCTCAGAGGGGC.

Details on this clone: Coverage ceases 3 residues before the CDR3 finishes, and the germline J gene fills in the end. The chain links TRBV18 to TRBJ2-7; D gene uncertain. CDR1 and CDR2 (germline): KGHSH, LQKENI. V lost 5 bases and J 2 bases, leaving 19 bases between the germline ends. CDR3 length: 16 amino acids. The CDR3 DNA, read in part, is TGTGCCAGCTCAGCGACACCCCCAACGTGGGCCTACGAG. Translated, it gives CASSATPPTWAYE. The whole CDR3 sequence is CASSATPPTWAYEQYF.

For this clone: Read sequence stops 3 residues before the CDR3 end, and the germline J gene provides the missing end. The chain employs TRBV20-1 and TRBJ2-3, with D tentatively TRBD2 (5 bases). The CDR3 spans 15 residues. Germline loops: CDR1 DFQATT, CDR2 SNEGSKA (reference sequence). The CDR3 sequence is CSAHLMLGVQETQYF. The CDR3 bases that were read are TGCAGTGCTCACCTCATGCTCGGGGTTCAAGAGACG.